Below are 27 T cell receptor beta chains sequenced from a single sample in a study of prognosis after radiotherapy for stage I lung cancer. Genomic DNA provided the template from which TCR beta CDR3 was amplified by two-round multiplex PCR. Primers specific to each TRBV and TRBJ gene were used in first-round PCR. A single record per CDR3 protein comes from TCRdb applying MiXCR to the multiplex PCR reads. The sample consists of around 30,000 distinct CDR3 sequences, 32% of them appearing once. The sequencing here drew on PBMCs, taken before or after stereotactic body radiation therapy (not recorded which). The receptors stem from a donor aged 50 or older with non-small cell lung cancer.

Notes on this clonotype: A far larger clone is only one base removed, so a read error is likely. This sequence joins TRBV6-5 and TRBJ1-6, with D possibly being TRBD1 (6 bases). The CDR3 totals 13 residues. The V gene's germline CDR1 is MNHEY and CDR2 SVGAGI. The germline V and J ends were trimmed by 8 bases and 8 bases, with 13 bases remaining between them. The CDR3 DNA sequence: TGTGCCAGCGGAGACAGGTGGGATTCACCCCTCCACTTT. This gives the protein CASGDRWDSPLHF.

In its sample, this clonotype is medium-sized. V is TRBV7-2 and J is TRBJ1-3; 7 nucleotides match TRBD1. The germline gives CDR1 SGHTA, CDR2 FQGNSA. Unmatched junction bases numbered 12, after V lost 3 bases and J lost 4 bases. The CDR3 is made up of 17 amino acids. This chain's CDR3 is CASSFFTRTGCGNTIYF. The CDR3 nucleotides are TGTGCCAGCAGCTTCTTTACTCGGACAGGCTGCGGAAACACCATATATTTT.

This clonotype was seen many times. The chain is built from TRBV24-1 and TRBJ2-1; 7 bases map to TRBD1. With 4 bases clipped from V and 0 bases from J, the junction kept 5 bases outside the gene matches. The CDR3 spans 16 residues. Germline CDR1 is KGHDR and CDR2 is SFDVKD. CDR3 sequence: CATSESRGYSYNEQFF. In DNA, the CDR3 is TGTGCCACCAGTGAAAGCAGGGGGTACTCCTACAATGAGCAGTTCTTC.

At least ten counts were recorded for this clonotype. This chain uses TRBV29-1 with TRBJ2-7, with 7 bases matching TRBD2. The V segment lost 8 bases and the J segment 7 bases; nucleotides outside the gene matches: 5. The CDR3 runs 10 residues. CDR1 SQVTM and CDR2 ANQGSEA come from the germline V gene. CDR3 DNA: TGCAGCCCCCGGGGGGAAGAGCAGTACTTC. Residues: CSPRGEEQYF.

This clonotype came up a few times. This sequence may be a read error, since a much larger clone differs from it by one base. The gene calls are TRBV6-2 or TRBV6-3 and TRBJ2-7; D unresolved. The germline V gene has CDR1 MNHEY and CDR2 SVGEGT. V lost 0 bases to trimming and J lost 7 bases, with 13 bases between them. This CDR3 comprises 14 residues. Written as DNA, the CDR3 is TGTGCCAGCAGTTACTCCTGGACCGCGTGGGAGCAGTACTTC. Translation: CASSYSWTAWEQYF.

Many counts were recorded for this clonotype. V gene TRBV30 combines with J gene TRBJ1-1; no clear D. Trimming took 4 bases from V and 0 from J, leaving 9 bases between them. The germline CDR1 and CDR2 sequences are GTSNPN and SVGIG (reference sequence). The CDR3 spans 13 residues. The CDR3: CAWIANMNTEAFF. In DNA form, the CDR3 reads TGTGCCTGGATTGCTAATATGAACACTGAAGCTTTCTTT. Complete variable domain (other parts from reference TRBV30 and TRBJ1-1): SQTIHQWPATLVQPVGSPLSLECTVEGTSNPNLYWYRQAAGRGLQLLFYSVGIGQISSEVPQNLSASRPQDRQFILSSKKLLLSDSGFYLCAWIANMNTEAFFGQGTRLTVV.

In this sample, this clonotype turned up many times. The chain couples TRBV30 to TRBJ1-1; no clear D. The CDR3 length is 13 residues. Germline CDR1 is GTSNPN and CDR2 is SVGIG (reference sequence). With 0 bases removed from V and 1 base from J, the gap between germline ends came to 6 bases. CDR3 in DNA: TGTGCCTGGAGTGTGGGCAGGAACACTGAAGCTTTCTTT. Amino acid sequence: CAWSVGRNTEAFF.

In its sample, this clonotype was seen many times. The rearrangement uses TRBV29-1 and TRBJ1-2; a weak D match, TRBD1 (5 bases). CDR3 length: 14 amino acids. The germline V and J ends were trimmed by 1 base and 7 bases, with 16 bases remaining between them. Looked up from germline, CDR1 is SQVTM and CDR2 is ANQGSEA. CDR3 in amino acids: CSVEGAGLGRGYTF. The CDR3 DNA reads TGCAGCGTTGAAGGGGCAGGGCTAGGACGTGGCTACACCTTC.

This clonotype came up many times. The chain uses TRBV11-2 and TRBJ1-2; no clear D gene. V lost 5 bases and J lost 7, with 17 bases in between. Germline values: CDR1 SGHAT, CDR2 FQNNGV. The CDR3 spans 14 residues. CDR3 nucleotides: TGTGCCAGCAGCCCTGGCCTCCCCCGGAGTGGCTACACCTTC. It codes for CASSPGLPRSGYTF.

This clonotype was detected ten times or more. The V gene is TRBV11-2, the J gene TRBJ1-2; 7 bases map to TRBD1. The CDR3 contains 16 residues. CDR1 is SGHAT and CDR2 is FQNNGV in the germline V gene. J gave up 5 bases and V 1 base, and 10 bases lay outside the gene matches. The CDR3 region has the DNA TGTGCCAGCAGCTTAGGGGACGGGACAGAACCTTATGGCTACACCTTC. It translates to CASSLGDGTEPYGYTF.

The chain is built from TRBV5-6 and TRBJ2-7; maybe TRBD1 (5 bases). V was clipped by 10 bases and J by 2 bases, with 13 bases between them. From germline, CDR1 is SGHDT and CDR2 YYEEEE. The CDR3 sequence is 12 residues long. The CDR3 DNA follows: TGTGCCGACAGCTCAGACCCCTACGAGCAGTACTTC. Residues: CADSSDPYEQYF. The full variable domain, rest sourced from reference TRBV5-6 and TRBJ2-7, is DAGVTQSPTHLIKTRGQQVTLRCSPKSGHDTVSWYQQALGQGPQFIFQYYEEEERQRGNFPDRFSGHQFPNYSSELNVNALLLGDSALYLCADSSDPYEQYFGPGTRLTVT.

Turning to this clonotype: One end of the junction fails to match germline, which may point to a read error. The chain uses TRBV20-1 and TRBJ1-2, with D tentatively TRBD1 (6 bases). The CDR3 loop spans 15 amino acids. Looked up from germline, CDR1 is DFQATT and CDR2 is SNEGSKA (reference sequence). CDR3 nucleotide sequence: TGCAGTGCTAGACATAGGGACATGAGTAACTGTGGCTACACCTTC. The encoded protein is CSARHRDMSNCGYTF.

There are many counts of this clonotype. The DNA of the CDR3 is TGTGCCAGCAGCTTAGGGGACTACGAGCAGTACTTC. It specifies CASSLGDYEQYF. This rearrangement joins TRBV7-9 to TRBJ2-7; D unclear. Trimming took off 1 base at V and 3 bases at J, with 4 bases between the two ends. The CDR3 spans 12 residues. Per the germline V gene, CDR1 is SEHNR and CDR2 is FQNEAQ (reference sequence).

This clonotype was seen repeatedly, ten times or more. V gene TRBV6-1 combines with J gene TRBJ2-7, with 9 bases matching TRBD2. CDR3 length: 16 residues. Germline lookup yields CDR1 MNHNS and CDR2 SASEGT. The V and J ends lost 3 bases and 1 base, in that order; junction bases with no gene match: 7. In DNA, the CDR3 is TGTGCCAGCAGTGAGTTTAGCGGGGGCTTTTCCTACGAGCAGTACTTC. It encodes CASSEFSGGFSYEQYF.

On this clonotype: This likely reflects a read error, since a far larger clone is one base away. The CDR3 here is CASSLELVLFSPLHF. CDR3 bases: TGTGCCAGCAGCTTAGAGTTGGTTCTTTTTTCACCCCTCCACTTT. The chain links TRBV7-8 to TRBJ1-6; D not resolved. The CDR3 totals 15 residues. Germline-derived CDR1 and CDR2 are SGHVS and FQNEAQ. Trimming shortened V by 1 base and J by 9 bases, and 13 bases separated the two germline ends. The whole variable domain, remainder taken from reference TRBV7-8 and TRBJ1-6, is GAGVSQSPRYKVAKRGQDVALRCDPISGHVSLFWYQQALGQGPEFLTYFQNEAQLDKSGLPSDRFFAERPEGSVSTLKIQRTQQEDSAVYLCASSLELVLFSPLHFGNGTRLTVT.

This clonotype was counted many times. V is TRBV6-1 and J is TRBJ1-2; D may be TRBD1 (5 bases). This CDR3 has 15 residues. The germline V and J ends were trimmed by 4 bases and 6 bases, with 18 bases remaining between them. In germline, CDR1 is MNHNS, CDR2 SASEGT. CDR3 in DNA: TGTGCCAGCAGTGTTAATCCGGGGCAGGGTGATGGCTACACCTTC. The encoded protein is CASSVNPGQGDGYTF.

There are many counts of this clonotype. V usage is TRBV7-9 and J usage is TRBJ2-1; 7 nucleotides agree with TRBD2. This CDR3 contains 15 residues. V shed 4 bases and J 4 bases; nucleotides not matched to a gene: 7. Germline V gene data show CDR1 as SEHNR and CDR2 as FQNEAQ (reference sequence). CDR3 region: CASSSSGTIYNEQFF. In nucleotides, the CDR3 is TGTGCCAGCAGCTCCTCCGGGACTATTTACAATGAGCAGTTCTTC. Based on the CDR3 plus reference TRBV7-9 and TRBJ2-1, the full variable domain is DTGVSQNPRHKITKRGQNVTFRCDPISEHNRLYWYRQTLGQGPEFLTYFQNEAQLEKSRLLSDRFSAERPKGSFSTLEIQRTEQGDSAMYLCASSSSGTIYNEQFFGPGTRLTVL.

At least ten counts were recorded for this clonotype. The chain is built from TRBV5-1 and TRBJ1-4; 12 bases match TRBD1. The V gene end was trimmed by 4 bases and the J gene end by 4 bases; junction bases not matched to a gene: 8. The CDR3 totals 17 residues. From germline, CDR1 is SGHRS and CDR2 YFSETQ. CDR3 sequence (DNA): TGCGCCAGCAGCCAGGGACAGGGGGCGCAGAATAATGAAAAACTGTTTTTT. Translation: CASSQGQGAQNNEKLFF.

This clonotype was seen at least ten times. CDR3 amino acids: CASSKGPNEKLFF. The CDR3 region has the DNA TGTGCCAGCAGCAAGGGACCTAATGAAAAACTGTTTTTT. The chain employs TRBV7-8 and TRBJ1-4; maybe TRBD1 (5 bases). From germline, CDR1 is SGHVS and CDR2 FQNEAQ. The ends were cut back, 5 bases at V and 3 bases at J, with 7 bases in the middle. CDR3 length equals 13 residues.

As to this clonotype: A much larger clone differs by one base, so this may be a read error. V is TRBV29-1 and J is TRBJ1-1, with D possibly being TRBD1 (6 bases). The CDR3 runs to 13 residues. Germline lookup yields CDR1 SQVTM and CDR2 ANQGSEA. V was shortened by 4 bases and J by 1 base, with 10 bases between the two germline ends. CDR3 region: CSVAGDQNTEAFF. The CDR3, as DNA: TGCAGCGTTGCAGGGGATCAGAACACTGAAGCTTTCTTT.

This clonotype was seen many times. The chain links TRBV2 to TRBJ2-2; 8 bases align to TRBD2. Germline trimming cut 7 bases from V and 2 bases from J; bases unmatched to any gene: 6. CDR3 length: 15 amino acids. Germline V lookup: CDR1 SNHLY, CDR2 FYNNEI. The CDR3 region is CASKRETANTGELFF. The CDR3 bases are TGTGCCAGCAAGCGGGAGACAGCAAACACCGGGGAGCTGTTTTTT.

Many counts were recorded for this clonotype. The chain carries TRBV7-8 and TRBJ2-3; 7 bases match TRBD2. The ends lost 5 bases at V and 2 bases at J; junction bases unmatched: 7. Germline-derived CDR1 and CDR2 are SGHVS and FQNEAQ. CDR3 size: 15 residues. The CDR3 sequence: CASSHLGGDTDTQYF. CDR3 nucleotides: TGTGCCAGCAGCCATCTTGGGGGGGACACAGATACGCAGTATTTT.

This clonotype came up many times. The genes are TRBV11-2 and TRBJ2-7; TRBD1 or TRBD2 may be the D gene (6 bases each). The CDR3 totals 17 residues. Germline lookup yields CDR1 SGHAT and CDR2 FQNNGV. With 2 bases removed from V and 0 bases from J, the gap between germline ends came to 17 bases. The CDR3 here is CASSLPTERGLSYEQYF. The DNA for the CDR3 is TGTGCCAGCAGCTTACCGACCGAACGGGGGCTCTCCTACGAGCAGTACTTC.

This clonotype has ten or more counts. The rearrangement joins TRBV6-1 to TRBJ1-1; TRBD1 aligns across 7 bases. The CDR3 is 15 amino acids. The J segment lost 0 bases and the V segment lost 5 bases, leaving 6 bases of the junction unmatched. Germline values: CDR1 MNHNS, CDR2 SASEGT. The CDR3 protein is CASSRDRIMNTEAFF. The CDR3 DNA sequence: TGTGCCAGCAGTCGGGACAGAATAATGAACACTGAAGCTTTCTTT.

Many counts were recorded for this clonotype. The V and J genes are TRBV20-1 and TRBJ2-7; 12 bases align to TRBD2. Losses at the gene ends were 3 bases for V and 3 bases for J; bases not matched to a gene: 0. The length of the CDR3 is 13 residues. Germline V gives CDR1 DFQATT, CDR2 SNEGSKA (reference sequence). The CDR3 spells CSARTSGGYEQYF. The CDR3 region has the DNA TGCAGTGCTAGGACTAGCGGGGGCTACGAGCAGTACTTC.

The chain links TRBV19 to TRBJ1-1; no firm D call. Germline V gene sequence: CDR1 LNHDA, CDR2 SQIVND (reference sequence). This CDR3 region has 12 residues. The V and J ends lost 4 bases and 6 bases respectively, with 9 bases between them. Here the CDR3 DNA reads TGTGCCAGTAGTAGGTCTAAGGCTGAAGCTTTCTTT. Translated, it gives CASSRSKAEAFF.

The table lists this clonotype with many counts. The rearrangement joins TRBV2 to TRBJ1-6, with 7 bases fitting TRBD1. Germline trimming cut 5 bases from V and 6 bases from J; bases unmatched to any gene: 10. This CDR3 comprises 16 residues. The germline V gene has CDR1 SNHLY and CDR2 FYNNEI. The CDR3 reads CASSNRGTLTNSPLHF. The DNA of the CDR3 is TGTGCCAGCAGTAACAGGGGAACGTTGACTAATTCACCCCTCCACTTT.